Presented here are 18 T cell receptor beta chains from one specimen sequenced in a study of T-cell reconstitution after alpha-beta-depleted transplantation in children (dated by TCRdb to between 2015 and 2016). Library method: PCR. Data came from an Illumina HiSeq 2500. Molecular barcoding was employed in the preparation of TCR libraries, with unique molecular identifiers being used to normalize TCRbeta repertoire quantification. The raw public reads went through TCRdb reprocessing: fastp at Q25, MiXCR clone calling, in-frame beta chains kept. Rows matching on CDR3 protein sequence are summarized as one entry with the most common DNA and genes. The sample table holds 450,000 to 600,000 distinct CDR3 sequences, of which around a third were seen once. The ten largest clones add up to 2% to 3% of the sample. The sample consisted of PBMCs from the stem cell graft donor, taken from the stem cell graft. These receptors all stem from a human donor who donated a stem cell graft to a child with aplastic anemia.

This chain connects TRBV28 to TRBJ2-2; D may be TRBD1 (6 bases). This CDR3 comprises 15 residues. CDR1 and CDR2 (germline): MDHEN, SYDVKM. V was shortened by 3 bases and J by 7 bases, with 15 bases between the two germline ends. The CDR3 here is CASSFSTGKDGELFF. In DNA, the CDR3 is TGTGCCAGCAGTTTTTCTACAGGGAAGGACGGGGAGCTGTTTTTT.

This clonotype was counted only a few times. The gene calls are TRBV18 and TRBJ1-2; D might be TRBD1 (5 bases). Germline V CDR1 and CDR2: KGHSH, LQKENI. The V end was cut by 5 bases, the J end by 1 base, with 14 bases between. This CDR3 contains 15 residues. This CDR3 is CASSFTGTGNYGYTF. The CDR3 DNA is TGTGCCAGCTCATTTACCGGGACGGGTAACTATGGCTACACCTTC.

This rearrangement joins TRBV11-2 to TRBJ2-5; D might be TRBD1 or TRBD2, each matching 5 bases. Germline loops: CDR1 SGHAT, CDR2 FQNNGV. This CDR3 contains 13 residues. Trimming stripped 4 bases from V and 5 bases from J, with 11 bases between. As DNA, the CDR3 is TGTGCCAGCAGCTGGGGGAGTTGGGAGACCCAGTACTTC. Translated, it gives CASSWGSWETQYF.

This clonotype came up once. J is TRBJ2-1 and V is TRBV24-1, with TRBD1 matching 7 bases. Looked up from germline, CDR1 is KGHDR and CDR2 is SFDVKD. The ends lost 4 bases at V and 0 bases at J; junction bases unmatched: 5. The CDR3 runs to 16 residues. CDR3 nucleotides: TGTGCCACCAGTGAGGTGACAGGGAGCTCCTACAATGAGCAGTTCTTC. It translates to CATSEVTGSSYNEQFF.

This clonotype was seen only a few times. The rearrangement joins TRBV12-3 or TRBV12-4 to TRBJ2-7; 9 bases line up with TRBD1. Germline trimming cut 5 bases from V and 8 bases from J; bases unmatched to any gene: 13. The CDR3 totals 15 residues. The CDR3 spells CASSLWGQGPPKQYF. DNA for the CDR3: TGTGCCAGCAGTCTATGGGGACAGGGACCCCCAAAGCAGTACTTC.

The chain is built from TRBV2 and TRBJ2-2; 12 nucleotides agree with TRBD2. The CDR3 sequence is 15 residues long. Unmatched junction bases numbered 5, after V lost 6 bases and J lost 6 bases. Germline CDR1 is SNHLY and CDR2 is FYNNEI. The CDR3 loop is CASSGLAGRAGELFF. CDR3 nucleotide sequence: TGTGCCAGCAGCGGACTAGCGGGGAGGGCCGGGGAGCTGTTTTTT. The full variable domain, its missing parts supplied by reference TRBV2 and TRBJ2-2, is EPEVTQTPSHQVTQMGQEVILRCVPISNHLYFYWYRQILGQKVEFLVSFYNNEISEKSEIFDDQFSVERPDGSNFTLKIRSTKLEDSAMYFCASSGLAGRAGELFFGEGSRLTVL.

This chain connects TRBV19 to TRBJ2-7; 10 bases are shared with TRBD2. Germline V gene data show CDR1 as LNHDA and CDR2 as SQIVND (reference sequence). Germline trimming cut 7 bases from V and 3 bases from J; bases unmatched to any gene: 3. The CDR3 sequence is 13 residues long. CDR3 sequence: CASTASGSYEQYF. In DNA, the CDR3 is TGTGCCAGTACGGCTAGCGGGAGCTACGAGCAGTACTTC.

This clonotype has more than one count but fewer than ten. The chain uses TRBV12-3 or TRBV12-4 and TRBJ2-7; TRBD1 matches 8 bases. After removal of 5 bases from V and 4 bases from J, the junction contained 7 bases not matched to a gene. The CDR3 is 14 amino acids. The CDR3 DNA sequence: TGTGCCAGCAGTCTCACAGGGGGAAGGTACGAGCAGTACTTC. It is translated as CASSLTGGRYEQYF.

The V call is TRBV14, the J call TRBJ2-3; possibly TRBD1 for D (5 bases). This CDR3 is 13 amino acids long. V gave up 0 bases and J gave up 10 bases, with 11 bases separating them. Germline V gene sequence: CDR1 SGHDN, CDR2 FVKESK. CDR3 nucleotide sequence: TGTGCCAGCAGCCAAGATCCCAGGGCAGCGCAGTATTTT. Its translation: CASSQDPRAAQYF.

This clonotype turned up a few times. This sequence joins TRBV7-8 and TRBJ1-1, with D tentatively TRBD1 (6 bases). The CDR3 loop spans 17 amino acids. CDR1 SGHVS and CDR2 FQNEAQ come from the germline V gene. V gave up 2 bases and J gave up 4 bases, with 20 bases separating them. The CDR3 DNA reads TGTGCCAGCAGCTTATTACAGGGACCGGGGCGGATCACTGAAGCTTTCTTT. Translation: CASSLLQGPGRITEAFF.

The rearrangement links TRBV29-1 to TRBJ1-1; TRBD1 aligns across 7 bases. With 2 bases clipped from V and 5 bases from J, the junction kept 5 bases outside the gene matches. From germline, CDR1 is SQVTM and CDR2 ANQGSEA. This CDR3 contains 13 residues. The CDR3 is CSVENRGGTEAFF. The CDR3 DNA follows: TGCAGCGTTGAAAACAGGGGAGGAACTGAAGCTTTCTTT.

This clonotype turned up a few times. This chain joins TRBV29-1 and TRBJ2-1, with a possible D match to TRBD1 (5 bases). The CDR3 consists of 13 residues. CDR1 and CDR2 (germline): SQVTM, ANQGSEA. The V gene lost 7 bases and the J gene lost 4 bases, with 14 bases spanning the gap. The CDR3 spells CSGESGFYNEQFF. The CDR3, as DNA: TGCAGCGGTGAGTCAGGGTTTTACAATGAGCAGTTCTTC.

The J gene is TRBJ2-5, the V gene TRBV28, with 7 bases that match TRBD2. CDR1 and CDR2 (germline): MDHEN, SYDVKM. The CDR3 runs to 13 residues. J gave up 2 bases and V 7 bases, and 4 bases lay outside the gene matches. The CDR3 spells CASTLARQETQYF. For the CDR3, the DNA is TGTGCCAGCACACTAGCGAGGCAAGAGACCCAGTACTTC.

This clonotype was detected a few times. The rearrangement uses TRBV19 and TRBJ2-1; D assignment may be TRBD1 or TRBD2 (5 bases each). The CDR3 has 14 residues. The germline V and J ends were trimmed by 3 bases and 6 bases, with 12 bases remaining between them. Per the germline V gene, CDR1 is LNHDA and CDR2 is SQIVND (reference sequence). CDR3 sequence: CASSMRAGPNEQFF. CDR3 DNA sequence: TGTGCCAGTAGTATGAGGGCAGGGCCCAATGAGCAGTTCTTC.

This clonotype has a handful of counts. The rearrangement uses TRBV10-3 and TRBJ2-7, with D unclear. V was clipped by 0 bases and J by 9 bases, with 12 bases between them. Germline-derived CDR1 and CDR2 are ENHRY and SYGVKD. The CDR3 runs 13 residues. CDR3 in amino acids: CAISESLSTAQYV. As DNA, the CDR3 is TGTGCCATCAGTGAGTCCCTGTCTACGGCGCAGTACGTC.

This clonotype came up a few times. This chain connects TRBV29-1 to TRBJ2-5; the D is unclear. With 7 bases removed from V and 2 bases from J, the gap between germline ends came to 11 bases. This CDR3 has 12 amino acids. Per germline, CDR1 SQVTM and CDR2 ANQGSEA. CDR3: CSAGLGQETQYF. In DNA, the CDR3 is TGCAGCGCCGGTTTGGGGCAAGAGACCCAGTACTTC.

The chain combines TRBV12-3 or TRBV12-4 with TRBJ2-3, with D possibly called TRBD1 or TRBD2 (5 bases each). This CDR3 region has 15 residues. V was trimmed by 7 bases and J by 0 bases, leaving 14 bases between them. Written as DNA, the CDR3 is TGTGCCAGCACCACTTGGGACGGGAGCACAGATACGCAGTATTTT. Protein product: CASTTWDGSTDTQYF.

This clonotype showed up just a few times. This chain joins TRBV20-1 and TRBJ1-5; no firm D call. This CDR3 contains 14 residues. Germline CDR1 DFQATT, CDR2 SNEGSKA (reference sequence). V gave up 0 bases and J gave up 4 bases, with 10 bases separating them. The CDR3 bases are TGCAGTGCTAGAGATTTGGTGTTAAATCAGCCCCAGCATTTT. This encodes CSARDLVLNQPQHF.